This is a list of T cell receptor beta chains from one sample in a study of blood T cell repertoires in COVID-19. TCRdb's table, derived via immunoSEQ multiplex PCR, lists solely in-frame clones and lacks some. The sample holds about 71,000 clones, 82% seen once. The sequencing sample was made of peripheral blood. These receptors originate from a woman aged 80 or over with acute or convalescent COVID-19. CDR3s include the opening cysteine and the closing phenylalanine or tryptophan. The order of the fields is D gene, J gene, clone size, V gene, CDR3 protein, CDR3 DNA. A D gene is named only where the DNA matches it firmly. The listing skips clone size in some rows; elsewhere it reads once, few, many or a size class.

d_call: NA
j_call: TRBJ2-6
clone_size: once
v_call: TRBV2
cdr3_aa: CASSEEAGANVLTF
cdr3_nt: TGTGCCAGCAGTGAGGAGGCTGGGGCCAACGTCCTGACTTTC

d_call: TRBD1
j_call: TRBJ1-3
clone_size: NA
v_call: TRBV2
cdr3_aa: CASSVPGGGNTIYF
cdr3_nt: TGTGCCAGCAGTGTTCCAGGGGGCGGAAACACCATATATTTT

d_call: NA
j_call: TRBJ1-5
clone_size: NA
v_call: TRBV7-2
cdr3_aa: CASSTGSNQPQHF
cdr3_nt: TGTGCCAGCAGCACAGGGAGCAATCAGCCCCAGCATTTT

d_call: NA
j_call: TRBJ1-2
clone_size: NA
v_call: TRBV7-9
cdr3_aa: CASSPGGAANYGYTF
cdr3_nt: TGTGCCAGCAGCCCCGGGGGGGCAGCTAACTATGGCTACACCTTC

d_call: NA
j_call: TRBJ2-7
clone_size: NA
v_call: TRBV10-1
cdr3_aa: CASSATGQAYEQYF
cdr3_nt: TGCGCCAGCAGTGCAACGGGACAAGCCTACGAGCAGTACTTC

d_call: TRBD2
j_call: TRBJ2-2
clone_size: few
v_call: TRBV5-1
cdr3_aa: CASSRGLAGGQFGELFF
cdr3_nt: TGCGCCAGCAGCCGGGGACTAGCGGGAGGGCAGTTCGGGGAGCTGTTTTTT

d_call: NA
j_call: TRBJ1-1
clone_size: NA
v_call: TRBV28
cdr3_aa: CASSTFDSLNTEAFF
cdr3_nt: TGTGCCAGCAGTACCTTCGACAGCTTGAACACTGAAGCTTTCTTT

d_call: NA
j_call: TRBJ2-3
clone_size: NA
v_call: TRBV6-5
cdr3_aa: CASTGSWTDTQYF
cdr3_nt: TGTGCCAGCACGGGAAGTTGGACAGATACGCAGTATTTT

d_call: NA
j_call: TRBJ1-2
clone_size: once
v_call: TRBV12-3/TRBV12-4
cdr3_aa: CASRQAGRDGYTF
cdr3_nt: TGTGCCAGCAGACAAGCCGGGAGGGACGGCTACACCTTC

d_call: TRBD1
j_call: TRBJ1-6
clone_size: few
v_call: TRBV27
cdr3_aa: CASRTDRSNSPLHF
cdr3_nt: TGTGCCAGCAGAACGGACAGGTCCAATTCACCCCTCCACTTT

d_call: TRBD1
j_call: TRBJ1-2
clone_size: NA
v_call: TRBV7-9
cdr3_aa: CASSFPPGGGGYGYTF
cdr3_nt: TGTGCCAGCAGCTTTCCTCCAGGGGGCGGCGGTTATGGCTACACCTTC

d_call: TRBD1
j_call: TRBJ2-7
clone_size: NA
v_call: TRBV4-3
cdr3_aa: CASSQEAPGQGPYEQYF
cdr3_nt: TGCGCCAGCAGCCAAGAGGCTCCGGGACAGGGTCCCTACGAGCAGTACTTC

d_call: TRBD2
j_call: TRBJ2-1
clone_size: NA
v_call: TRBV7-3
cdr3_aa: CASSLVGLAGLAEQFF
cdr3_nt: TGTGCCAGCAGCTTAGTAGGACTAGCGGGACTGGCTGAGCAGTTCTTC

d_call: NA
j_call: TRBJ2-6
clone_size: few
v_call: TRBV27
cdr3_aa: CASTKTGTAFPGANVLTF
cdr3_nt: TGTGCCAGCACCAAAACCGGGACTGCCTTTCCTGGGGCCAACGTCCTGACTTTC

d_call: TRBD1
j_call: TRBJ2-7
clone_size: NA
v_call: TRBV6-5
cdr3_aa: CASSYSIGTGGAEQYF
cdr3_nt: TGTGCCAGCAGTTACTCGATAGGGACAGGGGGCGCCGAGCAGTACTTC

d_call: TRBD1
j_call: TRBJ1-6
clone_size: NA
v_call: TRBV27
cdr3_aa: CASSMDRGLNSPLHF
cdr3_nt: TGTGCCAGCAGTATGGACAGGGGCTTGAATTCACCCCTCCACTTT

d_call: NA
j_call: TRBJ2-1
clone_size: few
v_call: TRBV19
cdr3_aa: CASGQNVYNEQFF
cdr3_nt: TGTGCCAGTGGTCAGAATGTCTACAATGAGCAGTTCTTC

d_call: NA
j_call: TRBJ2-5
clone_size: NA
v_call: TRBV12-3/TRBV12-4
cdr3_aa: CASSLYPQETQYF
cdr3_nt: TGTGCCAGCAGTTTGTATCCCCAAGAGACCCAGTACTTC

d_call: TRBD1
j_call: TRBJ2-7
clone_size: NA
v_call: TRBV7-9
cdr3_aa: CASSARWDSNSYEQYF
cdr3_nt: TGTGCCAGCAGCGCTCGCTGGGACAGCAACTCCTACGAGCAGTACTTC

d_call: NA
j_call: TRBJ1-1
clone_size: NA
v_call: TRBV29-1
cdr3_aa: CSVVVGIGHTEAFF
cdr3_nt: TGCAGCGTTGTTGTCGGGATAGGACACACTGAAGCTTTCTTT